The 3 T cell receptor beta chains below come from one sample, sequenced in a study of shared T cell receptors in the human thymus (dated by TCRdb to about 2021). The library was generated by the immunoSEQ multiplex PCR assay. As stored in TCRdb, this immuneACCESS dataset retains in-frame rearrangements with V and J assigned. A fraction of the clones does not appear; measured against another copy, unresolved V genes explain less than half of the discrepancy, and the remainder lacks a known reason. A total of about 400,000 clones appear in this sample, more than 85% of them only once. The leading ten clones occupy about 0.02% of the sample. Sequenced: thymocytes. The source of these receptors is a human donor.

The chain recombines TRBV6-5 with TRBJ2-7, with a weak D call TRBD1 (6 bases). This CDR3 contains 11 residues. In germline, CDR1 is MNHEY, CDR2 SVGAGI. Trimming took 6 bases from V and 6 from J, leaving 9 bases between them. CDR3 residues: CASRQGLEQYF. CDR3 DNA: TGTGCCAGCAGGCAGGGGCTCGAGCAGTACTTC.

The rearrangement joins TRBV28 to TRBJ1-2; D is unclear. The germline CDR1 and CDR2 sequences are MDHEN and SYDVKM. V lost 6 bases and J lost 5, with 16 bases in between. The CDR3 sequence is 14 residues long. The CDR3 region has the DNA TGTGCCAGCAGCCACGAGGCCCTAATATATGGCTACACCTTC. This codes for CASSHEALIYGYTF.

The chain combines TRBV13 with TRBJ2-2; D uncertain. Trimming took 5 bases from V and 4 from J, leaving 5 bases between them. This CDR3 spans 12 amino acids. CDR1 and CDR2 from the germline V gene are PRHDT and FYEKMQ (reference sequence). The CDR3 sequence: CASSDLTGELFF. CDR3 nucleotide sequence: TGTGCCAGCAGCGATCTCACCGGGGAGCTGTTTTTT.